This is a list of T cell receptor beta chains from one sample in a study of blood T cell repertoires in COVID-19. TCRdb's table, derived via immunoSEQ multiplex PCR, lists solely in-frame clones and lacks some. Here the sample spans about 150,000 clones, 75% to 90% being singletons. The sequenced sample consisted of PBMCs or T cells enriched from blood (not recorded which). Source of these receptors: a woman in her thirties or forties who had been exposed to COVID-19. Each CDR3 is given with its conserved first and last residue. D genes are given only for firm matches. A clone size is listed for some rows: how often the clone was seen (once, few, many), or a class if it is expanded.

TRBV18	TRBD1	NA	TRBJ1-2	CASSQSTTGFNGYTF	TGTGCCAGCTCACAGAGTACGACAGGGTTTAATGGCTACACCTTC
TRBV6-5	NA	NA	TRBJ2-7	CASSTPGHSYEQYF	TGTGCCAGCAGTACCCCGGGACACTCCTACGAGCAGTACTTC
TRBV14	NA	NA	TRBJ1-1	CASSRSQVMNTEAFF	TGTGCCAGCAGCCGCTCACAGGTTATGAACACTGAAGCTTTCTTT
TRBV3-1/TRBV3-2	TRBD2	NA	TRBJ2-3	CASSRKYWGLAGAETDTQYF	TGTGCCAGCAGCCGAAAATACTGGGGACTAGCGGGAGCCGAGACAGATACGCAGTATTTT
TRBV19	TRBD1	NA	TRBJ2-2	CASKGGTTGELFF	TGTGCCAGCAAAGGGGGCACCACCGGGGAGCTGTTTTTT
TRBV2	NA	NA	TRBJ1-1	CASSEDSSPRNTEAFF	TGTGCCAGCAGTGAGGACAGCTCACCACGGAACACTGAAGCTTTCTTT
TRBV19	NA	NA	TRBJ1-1	CASSISVNTEAFF	TGTGCCAGTAGTATATCTGTGAACACTGAAGCTTTCTTT
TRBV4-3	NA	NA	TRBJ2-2	CASSQDSLDNTGELFF	TGCGCCAGCAGCCAAGATTCACTAGACAACACCGGGGAGCTGTTTTTT
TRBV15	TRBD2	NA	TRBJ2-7	CATSPPAGGPYEQYF	TGTGCCACCAGCCCACCAGCGGGGGGACCCTACGAGCAGTACTTC
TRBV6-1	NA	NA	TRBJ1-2	CASSEPGDYGYTF	TGTGCCAGCAGTGAACCAGGGGACTATGGCTACACCTTC
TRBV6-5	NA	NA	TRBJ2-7	CASSYSGHGYEQYF	TGTGCCAGCAGTTACTCGGGACACGGCTACGAGCAGTACTTC
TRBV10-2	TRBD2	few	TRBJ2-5	CAAGTQETQYF	TGCGCAGCGGGGACCCAAGAGACCCAGTACTTC
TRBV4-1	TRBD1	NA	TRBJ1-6	CASSQADRMNSPLHF	TGCGCCAGCAGCCAAGCGGACAGGATGAATTCACCCCTCCACTTT
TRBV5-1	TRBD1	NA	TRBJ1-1	CASSFGQGAGTEAFF	TGCGCCAGCAGCTTCGGACAGGGGGCAGGTACTGAAGCTTTCTTT
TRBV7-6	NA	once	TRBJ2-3	CASSLGGTESDTQYF	TGTGCCAGCAGCTTAGGCGGGACGGAGTCAGATACGCAGTATTTT
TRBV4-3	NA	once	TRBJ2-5	CASSPSQGQETQYF	TGCGCCAGCAGCCCCTCACAGGGACAAGAGACCCAGTACTTC
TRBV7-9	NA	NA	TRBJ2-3	CASSWAGTSTDTQYF	TGTGCCAGCAGCTGGGCGGGGACTAGCACAGATACGCAGTATTTT
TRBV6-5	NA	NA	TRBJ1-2	CASSVQHIYGYTF	TGTGCCAGCAGCGTACAGCATATCTATGGCTACACCTTC
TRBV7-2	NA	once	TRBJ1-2	CASSLGRVQINYGYTF	TGTGCCAGCAGCTTAGGTCGTGTACAGATAAACTATGGCTACACCTTC
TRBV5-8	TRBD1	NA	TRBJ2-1	CASSPGQGRLNEQFF	TGTGCCAGCAGCCCGGGACAGGGGAGGCTCAATGAGCAGTTCTTC
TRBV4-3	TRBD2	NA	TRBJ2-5	CASSQTGTRGETQYF	TGCGCCAGCAGCCAAACCGGGACTAGAGGAGAGACCCAGTACTTC
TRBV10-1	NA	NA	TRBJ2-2	CASSDAQVTGELFF	TGCGCCAGCAGTGACGCTCAGGTGACCGGGGAGCTGTTTTTT
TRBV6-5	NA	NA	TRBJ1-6	CASSYSRNSNSPLHF	TGTGCCAGCAGTTACTCCCGGAACAGTAATTCACCCCTCCACTTT
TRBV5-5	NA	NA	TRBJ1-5	CASSLGFGHQPQHF	TGTGCCAGCAGCTTGGGGTTCGGTCATCAGCCCCAGCATTTT
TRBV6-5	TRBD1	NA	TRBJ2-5	CASSYSDRPETQYF	TGTGCCAGCAGTTACTCGGACAGGCCAGAGACCCAGTACTTC
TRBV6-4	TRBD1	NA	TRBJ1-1	CASTLRGTEVNTEAFF	TGTGCCAGCACCCTTCGGGGGACAGAAGTGAACACTGAAGCTTTCTTT
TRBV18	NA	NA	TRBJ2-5	CASSPSGAGETQYF	TGTGCCAGCTCACCGAGTGGGGCCGGAGAGACCCAGTACTTC
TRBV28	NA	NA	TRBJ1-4	CASSPIRQGNEKLFF	TGTGCCAGCAGTCCCATCCGGCAGGGGAACGAAAAACTGTTTTTT
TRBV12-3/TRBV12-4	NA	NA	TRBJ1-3	CASSLPPRNTIYF	TGTGCCAGCAGTTTACCCCCTAGAAACACCATATATTTT
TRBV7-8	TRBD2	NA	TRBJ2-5	CASSLASSSGLTQETQYF	TGTGCCAGCAGCTTAGCCTCGTCTAGCGGGCTCACCCAAGAGACCCAGTACTTC
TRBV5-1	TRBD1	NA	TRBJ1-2	CASSSGQGDYGYTF	TGCGCCAGCAGCTCCGGACAGGGTGACTATGGCTACACCTTC
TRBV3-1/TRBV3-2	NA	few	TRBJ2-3	CASSQVSRTQYF	TGTGCCAGCAGCCAAGTAAGCCGTACGCAGTATTTT
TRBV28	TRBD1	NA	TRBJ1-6	CASSTGGSRNSPLHF	TGTGCCAGCAGTACAGGGGGCTCGAGGAATTCACCCCTCCACTTT
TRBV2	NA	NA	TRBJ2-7	CASSGGGTDPYEQYF	TGTGCCAGCAGCGGTGGGGGGACAGACCCTTACGAGCAGTACTTC
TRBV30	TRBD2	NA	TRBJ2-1	CAWTARTSGGFYEQFF	TGTGCCTGGACCGCGCGGACTAGCGGGGGGTTCTATGAGCAGTTCTTC
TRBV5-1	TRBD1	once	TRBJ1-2	CASRPGQGKDGYTF	TGCGCCAGCAGACCCGGACAGGGAAAGGATGGCTACACCTTC
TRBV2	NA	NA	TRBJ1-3	CASEDTSGNTIYF	TGTGCCAGCGAGGATACCTCTGGAAACACCATATATTTT
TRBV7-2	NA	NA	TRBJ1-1	CASSLGGGTTAFF	TGTGCCAGCAGCCTAGGCGGGGGAACCACAGCTTTCTTT
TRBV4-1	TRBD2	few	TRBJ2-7	CASSQYWASGRTSYEQYF	TGCGCCAGCAGCCAATACTGGGCTAGCGGGAGGACCTCCTACGAGCAGTACTTC
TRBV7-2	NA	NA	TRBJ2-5	CASSFGGAEETQYF	TGTGCCAGCAGCTTTGGGGGGGCGGAGGAGACCCAGTACTTC
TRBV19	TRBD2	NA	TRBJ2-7	CASRRTSGGNYEQYF	TGTGCCAGTAGGCGCACTAGCGGGGGAAACTACGAGCAGTACTTC
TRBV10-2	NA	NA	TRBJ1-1	CASSRVAMNTEAFF	TGCGCCAGCAGTAGAGTCGCCATGAACACTGAAGCTTTCTTT
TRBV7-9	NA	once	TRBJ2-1	CASSLGRGYNEQFF	TGTGCCAGCAGCTTAGGACGAGGTTACAATGAGCAGTTCTTC
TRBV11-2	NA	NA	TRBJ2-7	CASSPLQGGYEQYF	TGTGCCAGCAGCCCACTCCAAGGGGGCTACGAGCAGTACTTC
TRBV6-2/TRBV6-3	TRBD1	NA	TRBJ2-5	CASSSDRGVQETQYF	TGTGCCAGCAGTTCGGACAGGGGAGTCCAAGAGACCCAGTACTTC
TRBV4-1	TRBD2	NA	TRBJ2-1	CASSQEGLAAYNEQFF	TGCGCCAGCAGCCAAGAGGGACTAGCAGCTTACAATGAGCAGTTCTTC
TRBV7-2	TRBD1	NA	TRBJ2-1	CASSDGQGRYNEQFF	TGTGCCAGCAGCGACGGACAGGGGCGATACAATGAGCAGTTCTTC
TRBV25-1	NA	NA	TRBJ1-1	CASSDPPAEAFF	TGTGCCAGCAGTGACCCCCCGGCTGAAGCTTTCTTT
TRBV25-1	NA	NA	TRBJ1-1	CASSPGVGGTEAFF	TGTGCCAGCAGCCCTGGGGTGGGGGGCACTGAAGCTTTCTTT
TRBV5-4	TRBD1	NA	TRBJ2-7	CASSSPPQDRAGEQYF	TGTGCCAGCAGCTCACCCCCACAAGACAGGGCGGGCGAGCAGTACTTC
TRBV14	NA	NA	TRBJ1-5	CASSQDYRWPQHF	TGTGCCAGCAGCCAAGATTATCGGTGGCCCCAGCATTTT
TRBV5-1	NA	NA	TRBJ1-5	CASSFLGGRNQPQHF	TGCGCCAGCAGCTTTCTGGGGGGACGCAATCAGCCCCAGCATTTT
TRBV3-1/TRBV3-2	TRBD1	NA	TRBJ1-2	CASSQGTGSNGYTF	TGTGCCAGCAGCCAAGGGACAGGGTCTAATGGCTACACCTTC